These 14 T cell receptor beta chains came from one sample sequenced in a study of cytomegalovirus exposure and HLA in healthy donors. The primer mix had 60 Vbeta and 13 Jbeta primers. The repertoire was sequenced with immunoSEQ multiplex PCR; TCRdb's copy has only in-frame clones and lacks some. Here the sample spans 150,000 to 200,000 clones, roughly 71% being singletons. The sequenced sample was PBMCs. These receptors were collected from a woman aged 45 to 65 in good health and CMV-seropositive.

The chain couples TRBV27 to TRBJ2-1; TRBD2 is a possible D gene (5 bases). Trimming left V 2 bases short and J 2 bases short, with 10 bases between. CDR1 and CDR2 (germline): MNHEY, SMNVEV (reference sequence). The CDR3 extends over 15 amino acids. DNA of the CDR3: TGTGCCAGCAGTTTACCCGGGAATCCCTACAATGAGCAGTTCTTC. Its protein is CASSLPGNPYNEQFF.

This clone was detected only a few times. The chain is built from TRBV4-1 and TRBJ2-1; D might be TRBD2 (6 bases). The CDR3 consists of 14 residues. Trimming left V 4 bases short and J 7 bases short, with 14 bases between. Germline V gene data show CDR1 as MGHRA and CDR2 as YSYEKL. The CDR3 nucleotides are TGCGCCAGCAGCCGGGCTAGCGCGAGGAATGAGCAGTTCTTC. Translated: CASSRASARNEQFF.

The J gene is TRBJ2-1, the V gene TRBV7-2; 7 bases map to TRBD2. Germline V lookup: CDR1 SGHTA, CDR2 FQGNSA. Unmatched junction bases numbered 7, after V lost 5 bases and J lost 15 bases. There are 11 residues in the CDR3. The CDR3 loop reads CASSPGLVWFF. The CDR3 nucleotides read TGTGCCAGCAGCCCAGGACTAGTGTGGTTCTTC.

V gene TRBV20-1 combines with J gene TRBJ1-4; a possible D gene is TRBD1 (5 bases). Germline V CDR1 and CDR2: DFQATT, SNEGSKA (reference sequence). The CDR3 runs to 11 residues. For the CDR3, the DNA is TGCGGAGGGGTCACTAATGAAAAACTGTTTTTT. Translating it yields CGGVTNEKLFF.

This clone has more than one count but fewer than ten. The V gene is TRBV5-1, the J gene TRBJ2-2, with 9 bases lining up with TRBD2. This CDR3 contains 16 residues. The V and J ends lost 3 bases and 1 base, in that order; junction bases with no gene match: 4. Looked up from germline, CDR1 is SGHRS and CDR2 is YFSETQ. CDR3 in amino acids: CASSYDSGGNTGELFF. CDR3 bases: TGCGCCAGCAGCTACGATAGCGGGGGGAACACCGGGGAGCTGTTTTTT.

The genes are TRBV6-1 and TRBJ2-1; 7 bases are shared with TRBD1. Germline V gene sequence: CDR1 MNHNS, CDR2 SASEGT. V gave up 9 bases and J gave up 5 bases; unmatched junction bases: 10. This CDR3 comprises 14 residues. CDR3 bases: TGTGCCAGTTCCCCCGGGACAGAGAACAATGAGCAGTTCTTC. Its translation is CASSPGTENNEQFF.

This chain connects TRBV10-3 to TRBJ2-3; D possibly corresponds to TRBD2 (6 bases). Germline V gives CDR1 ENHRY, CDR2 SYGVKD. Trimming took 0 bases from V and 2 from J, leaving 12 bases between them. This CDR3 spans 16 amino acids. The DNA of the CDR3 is TGTGCCATCAGTGAGTCGTTGGCGGGATCCACAGATACGCAGTATTTT. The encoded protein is CAISESLAGSTDTQYF.

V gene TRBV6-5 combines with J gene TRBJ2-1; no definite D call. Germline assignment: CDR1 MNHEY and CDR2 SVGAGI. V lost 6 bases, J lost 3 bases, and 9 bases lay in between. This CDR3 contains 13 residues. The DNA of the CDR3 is TGTGCCAGCAGCGTAGGAGTCTACAATGAGCAGTTCTTC. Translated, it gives CASSVGVYNEQFF.

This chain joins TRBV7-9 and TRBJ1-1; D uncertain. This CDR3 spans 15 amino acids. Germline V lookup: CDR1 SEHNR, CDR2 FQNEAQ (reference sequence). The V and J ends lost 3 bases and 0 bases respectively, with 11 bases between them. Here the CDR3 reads CASSFWAGMNTEAFF. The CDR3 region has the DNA TGTGCCAGCAGCTTTTGGGCGGGGATGAACACTGAAGCTTTCTTT.

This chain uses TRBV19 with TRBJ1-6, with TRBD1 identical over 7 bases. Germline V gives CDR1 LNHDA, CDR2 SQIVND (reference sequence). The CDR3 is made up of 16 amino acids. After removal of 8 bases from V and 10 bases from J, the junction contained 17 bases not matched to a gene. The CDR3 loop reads CASRKAGTAGFSPLHF. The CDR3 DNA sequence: TGTGCCAGTCGGAAGGCCGGGACAGCCGGATTCTCACCCCTCCACTTT.

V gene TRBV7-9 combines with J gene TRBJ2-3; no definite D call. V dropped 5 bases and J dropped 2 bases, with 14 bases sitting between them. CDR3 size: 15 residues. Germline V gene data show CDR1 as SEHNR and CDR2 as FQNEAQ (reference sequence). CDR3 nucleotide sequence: TGTGCCAGCAGCCTCCGATCGGTAAACACAGATACGCAGTATTTT. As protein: CASSLRSVNTDTQYF.

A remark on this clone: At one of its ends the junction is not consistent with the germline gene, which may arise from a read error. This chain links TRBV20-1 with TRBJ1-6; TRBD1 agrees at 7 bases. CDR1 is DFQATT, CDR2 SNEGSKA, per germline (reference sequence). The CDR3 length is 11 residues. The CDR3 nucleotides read TGCAGTGCGTCTTACCGGGACAGCCTGACCTTT. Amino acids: CSASYRDSLTF.

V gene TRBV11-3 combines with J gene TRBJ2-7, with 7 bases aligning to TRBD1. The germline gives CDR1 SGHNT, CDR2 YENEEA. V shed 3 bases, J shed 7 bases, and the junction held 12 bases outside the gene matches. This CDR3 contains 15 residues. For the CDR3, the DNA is TGTGCCAGCAGCTTCACCGGGACAGCTTTGGGAGAGCAGTACTTC. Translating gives CASSFTGTALGEQYF.

In DNA form, the CDR3 reads TGTGCCAGCAGTTACTCAGGGGGATCTAGCACAGATACGCAGTATTTT. The encoded protein is CASSYSGGSSTDTQYF. The chain has TRBV6-5 and TRBJ2-3; D may be TRBD1 (6 bases). This CDR3 spans 16 amino acids. V was cut by 0 bases and J by 0 bases, with 10 bases left in between. Germline CDR1 is MNHEY and CDR2 is SVGAGI.